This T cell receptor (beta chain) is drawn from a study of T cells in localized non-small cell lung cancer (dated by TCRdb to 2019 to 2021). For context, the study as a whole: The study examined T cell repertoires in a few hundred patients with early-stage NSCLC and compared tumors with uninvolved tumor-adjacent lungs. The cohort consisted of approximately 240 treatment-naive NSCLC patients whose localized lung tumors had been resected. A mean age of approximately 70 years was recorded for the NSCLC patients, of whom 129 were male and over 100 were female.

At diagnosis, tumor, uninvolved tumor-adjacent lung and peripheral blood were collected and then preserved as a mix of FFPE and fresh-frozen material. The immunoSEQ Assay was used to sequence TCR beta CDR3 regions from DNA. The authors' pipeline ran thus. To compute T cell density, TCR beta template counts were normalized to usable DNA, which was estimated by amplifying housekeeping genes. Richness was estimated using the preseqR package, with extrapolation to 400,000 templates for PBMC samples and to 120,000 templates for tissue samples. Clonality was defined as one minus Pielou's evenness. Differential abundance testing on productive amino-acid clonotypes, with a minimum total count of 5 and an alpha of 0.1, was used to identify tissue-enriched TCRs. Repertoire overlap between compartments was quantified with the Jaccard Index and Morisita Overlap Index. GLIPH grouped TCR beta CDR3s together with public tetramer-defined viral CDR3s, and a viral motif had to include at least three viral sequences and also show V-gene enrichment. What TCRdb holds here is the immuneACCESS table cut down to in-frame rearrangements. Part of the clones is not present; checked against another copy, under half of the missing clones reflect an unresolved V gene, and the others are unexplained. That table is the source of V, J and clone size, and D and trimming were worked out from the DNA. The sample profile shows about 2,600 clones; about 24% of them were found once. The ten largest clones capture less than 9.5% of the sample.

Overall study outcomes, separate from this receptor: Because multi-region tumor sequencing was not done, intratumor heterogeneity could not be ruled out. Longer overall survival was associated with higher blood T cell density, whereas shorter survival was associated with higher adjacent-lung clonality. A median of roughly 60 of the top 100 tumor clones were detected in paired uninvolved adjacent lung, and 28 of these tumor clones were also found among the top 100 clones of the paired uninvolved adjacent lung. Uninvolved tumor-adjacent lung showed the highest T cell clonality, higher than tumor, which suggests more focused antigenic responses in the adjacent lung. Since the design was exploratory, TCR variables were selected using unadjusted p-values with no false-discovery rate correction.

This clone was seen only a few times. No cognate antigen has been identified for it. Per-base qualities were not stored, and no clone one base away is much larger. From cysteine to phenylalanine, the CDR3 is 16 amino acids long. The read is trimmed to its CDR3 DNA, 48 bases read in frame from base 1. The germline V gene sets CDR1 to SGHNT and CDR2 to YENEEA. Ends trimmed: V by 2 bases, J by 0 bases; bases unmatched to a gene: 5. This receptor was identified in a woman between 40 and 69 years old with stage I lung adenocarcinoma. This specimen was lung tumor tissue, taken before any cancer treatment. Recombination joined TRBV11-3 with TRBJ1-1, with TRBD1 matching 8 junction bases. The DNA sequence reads TGTGCCAGCAGCTTAAGAGCGGACAGGGTGAACACTGAAGCTTTCTTT. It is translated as CASSLRADRVNTEAFF. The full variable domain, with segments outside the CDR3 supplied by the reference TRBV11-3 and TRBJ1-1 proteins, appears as EAGVVQSPRYKIIEKKQPVAFWCNPISGHNTLYWYLQNLGQGPELLIRYENEEAVDDSQLPKDRFSAERLKGVDSTLKIQPAELGDSAVYLCASSLRADRVNTEAFFGQGTRLTVV.